This TCR beta chain appears in the sequencing data of a study of patients with pleural tuberculosis (dated by TCRdb to the mid-2010s). TCRdb shows the sequencer as Illumina Genome Analyzer IIx. The public reads were reprocessed in TCRdb via fastp at Q25 and MiXCR, keeping in-frame beta chains. Records with the same CDR3 protein are collapsed into one entry carrying the most frequent genes and DNA. This sample comprises about 30,000 distinct CDR3 sequences, over 15% of them detected only once. Roughly 3.4% of the sample is held by the ten biggest clonotypes. From the cysteine up to the phenylalanine, the CDR3 has a length of 16 residues. The read is trimmed to its CDR3 DNA, 48 bases read in frame from base 1. Relative to germline, V is missing 4 bases and J is missing 2 bases, with 8 bases of the junction outside any gene match. CDR1 SGHAT and CDR2 FQNNGV are derived from the germline V gene. This clonotype occurred many times. The target of this receptor is not known. The record has no base qualities; no much larger clone is one base away.

The rearrangement joined TRBV11-2 to TRBJ2-1, with 7 junctional bases fitting TRBD1. The sequencing sample was made of peripheral blood. This receptor was obtained from a human donor with pleural tuberculosis. The DNA is as follows: TGTGCCAGCAGCTACCGACCTGGGACAGCCTACAATGAGCAGTTCTTC. It codes for CASSYRPGTAYNEQFF.